The source of this T cell receptor (beta chain) is a study of monozygotic twins with inflammatory bowel disease. Regarding this clonotype: The antigen remains undetermined.

Germline-derived CDR1 and CDR2 are MGHDK and SYGVNS. The length of the CDR3 is 15 residues. Overall study findings and caveats: Neither one strong signal nor one clonotype associated with IBD was supported.

Each sample's cDNA came from eight separate reactions. TCRdb re-called the 5' RACE reads; every CDR3 protein appears as one record, without DNA. This sample's table reports 200,000 to 250,000 distinct CDR3 sequences. The V and J genes are TRBV25-1 and TRBJ1-2; no DNA is available, so the TRBD1 call from TCRdb remains unchecked. Sequenced sample: blood. This receptor was obtained from a human donor with ulcerative colitis or Crohn's disease, or a healthy co-twin of an affected twin (not recorded which). CDR3 sequence reads: CASSGPGQGNYGYTF.